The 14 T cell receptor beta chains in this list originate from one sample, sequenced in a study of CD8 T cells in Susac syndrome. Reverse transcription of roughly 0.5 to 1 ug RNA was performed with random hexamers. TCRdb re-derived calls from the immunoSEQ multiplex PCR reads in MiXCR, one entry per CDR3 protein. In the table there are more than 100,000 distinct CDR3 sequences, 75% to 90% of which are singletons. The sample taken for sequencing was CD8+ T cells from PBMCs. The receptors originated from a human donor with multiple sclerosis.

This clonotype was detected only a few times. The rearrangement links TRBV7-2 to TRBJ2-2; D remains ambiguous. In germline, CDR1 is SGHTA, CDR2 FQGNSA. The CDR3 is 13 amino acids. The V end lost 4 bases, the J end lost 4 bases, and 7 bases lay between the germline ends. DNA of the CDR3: TGTGCCAGCAGCTGGGATGTCACCGGGGAGCTGTTTTTT. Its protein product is CASSWDVTGELFF.

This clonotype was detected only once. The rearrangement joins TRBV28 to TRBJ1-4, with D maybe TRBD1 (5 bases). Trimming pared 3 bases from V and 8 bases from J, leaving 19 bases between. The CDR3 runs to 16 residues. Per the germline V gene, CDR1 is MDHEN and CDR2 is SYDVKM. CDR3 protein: CASSFLMGGLGEKLFF. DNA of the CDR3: TGTGCCAGCAGTTTCTTGATGGGGGGTCTGGGCGAAAAACTGTTTTTT.

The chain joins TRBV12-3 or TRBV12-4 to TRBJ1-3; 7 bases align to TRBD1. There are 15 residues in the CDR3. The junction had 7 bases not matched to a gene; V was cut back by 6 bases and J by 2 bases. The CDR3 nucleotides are TGTGCCAGCAGCATGACAGGGACCCCTGGAAACACCATATATTTT. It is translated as CASSMTGTPGNTIYF.

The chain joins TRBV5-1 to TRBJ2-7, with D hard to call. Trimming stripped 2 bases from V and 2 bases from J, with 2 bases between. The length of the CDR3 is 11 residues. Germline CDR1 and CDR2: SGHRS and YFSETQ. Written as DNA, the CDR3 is TGCGCCAGCAGCTTCGCCTACGAGCAGTACTTC. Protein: CASSFAYEQYF.

The CDR3 here is CASSHGGTNEQYF. In DNA, the CDR3 is TGTGCCAGCAGCCATGGAGGGACAAACGAGCAGTACTTC. The chain couples TRBV9 to TRBJ2-7, with D possibly being TRBD1 or TRBD2 (6 bases each). The V and J ends lost 4 bases and 5 bases respectively, with 13 bases between them. Germline CDR1 is SGDLS and CDR2 is YYNGEE. The CDR3 loop spans 13 amino acids.

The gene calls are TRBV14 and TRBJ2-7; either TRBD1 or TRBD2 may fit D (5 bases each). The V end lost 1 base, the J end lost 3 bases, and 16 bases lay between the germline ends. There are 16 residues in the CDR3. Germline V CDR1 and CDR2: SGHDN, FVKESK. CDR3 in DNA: TGTGCCAGCAGCCAAGCTACGGGATGGGGGTTCTACGAGCAGTACTTC. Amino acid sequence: CASSQATGWGFYEQYF.

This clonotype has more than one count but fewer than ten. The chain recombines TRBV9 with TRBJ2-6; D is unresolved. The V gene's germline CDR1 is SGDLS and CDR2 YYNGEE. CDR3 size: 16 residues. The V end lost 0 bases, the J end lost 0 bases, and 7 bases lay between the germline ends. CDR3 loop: CASSVDDTSGANVLTF. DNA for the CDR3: TGTGCCAGCAGCGTAGACGACACCTCTGGGGCCAACGTCCTGACTTTC. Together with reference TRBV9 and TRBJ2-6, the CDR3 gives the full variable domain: DSGVTQTPKHLITATGQRVTLRCSPRSGDLSVYWYQQSLDQGLQFLIQYYNGEERAKGNILERFSAQQFPDLHSELNLSSLELGDSALYFCASSVDDTSGANVLTFGAGSRLTVL.

The DNA of the CDR3 is TGTGCCAGCAGTTTAGCGACGCTCACCATGAACACTGAAGCTTTCTTT. Translating gives CASSLATLTMNTEAFF. This rearrangement joins TRBV28 to TRBJ1-1; D remains ambiguous. V was clipped by 2 bases and J by 0 bases, with 13 bases between them. The CDR3 is 16 residues long. Germline V CDR1 and CDR2: MDHEN, SYDVKM.

The CDR3 sequence: CASSLAGGPGDNQPQHF. CDR3 nucleotide sequence: TGTGCCAGCAGCTTAGCGGGCGGGCCGGGGGACAATCAGCCCCAGCATTTT. V and J are TRBV7-8 and TRBJ1-5; possibly TRBD1 for D (5 bases). V lost 0 bases and J 3 bases, leaving 15 bases between the germline ends. CDR1 is SGHVS, CDR2 FQNEAQ, per germline. The CDR3 has 17 amino acids.

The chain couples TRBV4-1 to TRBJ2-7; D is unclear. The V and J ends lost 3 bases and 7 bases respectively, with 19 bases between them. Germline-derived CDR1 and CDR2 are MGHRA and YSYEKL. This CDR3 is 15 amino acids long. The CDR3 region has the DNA TGCGCCAGCAGCCAGGCATTTCGGTCACGTAGGGAGCAGTACTTC. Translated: CASSQAFRSRREQYF.

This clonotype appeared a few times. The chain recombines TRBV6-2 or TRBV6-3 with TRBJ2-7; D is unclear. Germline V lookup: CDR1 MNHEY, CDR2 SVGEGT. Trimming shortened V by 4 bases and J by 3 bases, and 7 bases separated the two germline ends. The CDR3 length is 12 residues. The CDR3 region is CASSSLFYEQYF. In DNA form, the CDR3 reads TGTGCCAGCAGTTCTCTATTCTACGAGCAGTACTTC.

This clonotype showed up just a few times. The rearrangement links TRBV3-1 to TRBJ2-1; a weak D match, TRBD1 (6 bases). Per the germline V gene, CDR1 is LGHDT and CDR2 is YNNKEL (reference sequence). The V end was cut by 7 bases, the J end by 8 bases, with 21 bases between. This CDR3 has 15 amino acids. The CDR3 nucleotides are TGTGCCAGCACCGAAGGGGGTAGTTTTCTGCATGAGCAGTTCTTC. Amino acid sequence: CASTEGGSFLHEQFF.

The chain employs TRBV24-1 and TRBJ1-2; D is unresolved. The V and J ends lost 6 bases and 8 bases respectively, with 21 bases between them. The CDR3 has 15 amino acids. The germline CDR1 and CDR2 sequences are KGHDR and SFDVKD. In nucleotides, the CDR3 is TGTGCCACCAGTTCCCAGGACGTCCCTATGCTCGGCTACACCTTC. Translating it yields CATSSQDVPMLGYTF.

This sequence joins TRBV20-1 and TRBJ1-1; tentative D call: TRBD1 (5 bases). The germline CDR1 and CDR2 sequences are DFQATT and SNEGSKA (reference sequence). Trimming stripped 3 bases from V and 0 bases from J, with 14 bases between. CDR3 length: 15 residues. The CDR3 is CSASGGWRVNTEAFF. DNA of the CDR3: TGCAGTGCTAGTGGGGGGTGGAGGGTGAACACTGAAGCTTTCTTT.